The sequence of this T cell receptor (beta chain) was determined in a study of human thymus T cells. Points from the study as a whole: Biased V and J segment usage appeared in thymus and peripheral blood. Related studies found that unrelated individuals share highly overlapping thymic repertoires.

Trimming took 5 bases from V and 5 from J; bases not matched to a gene: 13. Germline V gene lookup returns CDR1 SGHNT and CDR2 YENEEA. The CDR3 sequence is 16 residues long. Sequencing used immunoSEQ multiplex PCR; TCRdb keeps in-frame clones, though not all of them. The sample holds approximately 71,000 clones, 90% to 95% seen once. Thymus tissue was removed during corrective cardiac surgery. Congenital heart defects were the reason for the corrective surgery that the donors, healthy Finnish infants, were having. About this clone: The antigen remains undetermined.

The sequencing input was thymus tissue. This clonotype was sampled from a girl under three years old with a congenital heart defect but otherwise immunologically healthy. The chain is built from TRBV11-3 and TRBJ1-1; 8 nucleotides match TRBD1. CDR3 sequence: CASSPWVGRGPTEAFF. CDR3 bases: TGTGCCAGCAGCCCGTGGGTAGGCAGGGGGCCGACTGAAGCTTTCTTT.